This T cell receptor (beta chain) was found in a study of blood T cell repertoires in COVID-19. The wider study: Nucleic acid was either cDNA or gDNA, and it came from T cells, B-cell-depleted T cells, or PBMCs.

Authors' analysis steps: It was from reference gene primer amplification that nucleated cell counts were estimated. The table came from immunoSEQ multiplex PCR; TCRdb's copy has only in-frame clones and leaves some out. Clonal size and the V and J genes are those of that table, whereas D and trimming came from the DNA. The repertoire includes roughly 100,000 clones, approximately 91% of them detected once, and under 3.5% sits in the top ten. Germline CDR1 reads SEHNR; CDR2 reads FQNEAQ (reference sequence). The V end was cut by 5 bases, the J end by 3 bases, with 26 bases between. The CDR3 contains 18 residues.

The chain combines TRBV7-9 with TRBJ2-7; D possibly corresponds to TRBD2 (5 bases). Sequenced material: peripheral blood. The receptor's source is a woman in her 70s with acute or convalescent COVID-19. CDR3 nucleotides: TGTGCCAGCAGCCTCGGTAGTATGACCGGGATATCCATCTACGAGCAGTACTTC. It codes for CASSLGSMTGISIYEQYF. The full variable domain, its missing parts supplied by reference TRBV7-9 and TRBJ2-7, is DTGVSQNPRHKITKRGQNVTFRCDPISEHNRLYWYRQTLGQGPEFLTYFQNEAQLEKSRLLSDRFSAERPKGSFSTLEIQRTEQGDSAMYLCASSLGSMTGISIYEQYFGPGTRLTVT.